These T cell receptor beta chains were read from a single sample in a study of vaccination effects on CD4 cells after COVID-19. Their target antigens are unknown. Data came from immunoSEQ multiplex PCR; TCRdb stores just in-frame clones and leaves some out. The table has about 24,000 clones, more than 60% seen once; the top ten hold 6.5% to 8%. The input for sequencing was CD4+ T cells from PBMCs cultured with SARS-CoV-2 spike peptides, taken after COVID-19 vaccination. Receptors were obtained from a human donor who received a COVID-19 vaccine. Each CDR3 is given with its conserved first and last residue. D genes are given only for firm matches. Clone size is stated in some rows and not others, as once, few, many or a class when expanded.

-	TRBJ2-2	TRBD2	TRBV4-1	TGCGCCAGCAGCCAAGGGGGGGGACTAGCGGGACGGAACACCGGGGAGCTGTTTTTT	CASSQGGGLAGRNTGELFF
-	TRBJ1-5	-	TRBV29-1	TGCAGCGTCGAAGAGTGGGCCGGTGAGCCCCAGCATTTT	CSVEEWAGEPQHF
-	TRBJ1-2	-	TRBV3-1/TRBV3-2	TGTGCCAGCAGCCAAGATCCACAGGCCGCTGGCTATGGCTACACCTTC	CASSQDPQAAGYGYTF
-	TRBJ2-7	-	TRBV7-9	TGTGCCAGCAGCGCCTCTGCTGGGGGGAAGGGCGAGCAGTACTTC	CASSASAGGKGEQYF
-	TRBJ1-3	-	TRBV10-3	TGTGCCATCAGGGGGCAAAGCTCTGGAAACACCATATATTTT	CAIRGQSSGNTIYF
-	TRBJ1-4	-	TRBV4-1	TGCGCCAGCAGCCAAGCGGTGGGTGAAAAACTGTTTTTT	CASSQAVGEKLFF
-	TRBJ1-1	TRBD1	TRBV12-3/TRBV12-4	TGTGCCAGCAACTTACAGGGGGCCACTGAAGCTTTCTTT	CASNLQGATEAFF
-	TRBJ1-3	-	TRBV7-2	TGTGCCAGCAGCTTCGGGGCGACCACCTCTGGAAACACCATATATTTT	CASSFGATTSGNTIYF
-	TRBJ2-7	-	TRBV5-1	TGCGCCAGCAGCCTGTTCAGACCGGGACGCCGATACGAGCAGTACTTC	CASSLFRPGRRYEQYF
-	TRBJ1-2	TRBD1	TRBV6-9	TGTGCCAGCAACGAATGGGTCTTCGACAGGGGGTGGTATGGCTACACCTTC	CASNEWVFDRGWYGYTF
few	TRBJ2-1	-	TRBV15	TGTGCCACCAGCAGAGATCTGGGGTATGGGTACAATGAGCAGTTCTTC	CATSRDLGYGYNEQFF
-	TRBJ2-5	-	TRBV4-1	TGCGCCAGCAGCCAAGTCCTCCGGGAGACCCAGTACTTC	CASSQVLRETQYF
-	TRBJ2-7	-	TRBV20-1	TGCAGTGCTAGAGTGGGTGACGAGCAGTACTTC	CSARVGDEQYF
-	TRBJ2-3	-	TRBV6-2/TRBV6-3	TGTGCCAGCAGTCGCGCGAGTCGGCAGGGATCCACAGATACGCAGTATTTT	CASSRASRQGSTDTQYF
-	TRBJ1-5	-	TRBV28	TGTGCCAGTTCTCAGGGAGGCAATCAGCCCCAGCATTTT	CASSQGGNQPQHF
medium-sized	TRBJ2-3	-	TRBV20-1	TGCAGTGCTAGAGACCTCAATACGCAGTATTTT	CSARDLNTQYF
-	TRBJ2-2	-	TRBV7-9	TGTGCCAGCAGCTTATCCGGGACAACCGGGGAGCTGTTTTTT	CASSLSGTTGELFF
-	TRBJ2-5	-	TRBV2	TGTGCCAGCAGTGGGCAGACTCGACGAGAGACCCAGTACTTC	CASSGQTRRETQYF
once	TRBJ2-3	-	TRBV19	TGTGCCAGTAGTATATCGGGAGATACGCAGTATTTT	CASSISGDTQYF
-	TRBJ1-1	-	TRBV7-8	TGTGCCAGCACCAAAACGGGGATCGGCACTGAAGCTTTCTTT	CASTKTGIGTEAFF
medium-sized	TRBJ1-2	TRBD1	TRBV6-5	TGTGCCAGCACGGGACAGGGGTTAGGTGGCTACACCTTC	CASTGQGLGGYTF
-	TRBJ1-6	-	TRBV11-2	TGTGCCAGCAGCCCCCGAACCGTGTCACCCCTCCACTTT	CASSPRTVSPLHF
-	TRBJ2-3	-	TRBV5-1	TGCGCCAGCAGCTTGGGGGGACACAACTCCCTAGGCACAGATACGCAGTATTTT	CASSLGGHNSLGTDTQYF
-	TRBJ2-3	-	TRBV5-1	TGCGCCAGCAGCTTTCCAGGGGATGATACGCAGTATTTT	CASSFPGDDTQYF
once	TRBJ2-7	-	TRBV30	TGTGCCTGGAGTGTTTTGACGGTCGAGCAGTACTTC	CAWSVLTVEQYF
-	TRBJ1-5	TRBD1	TRBV3-1/TRBV3-2	TGTGCCAGCAGCCAGAGGACAGGGCCCCAGCATTTT	CASSQRTGPQHF
-	TRBJ1-5	TRBD1	TRBV25-1	TGTGCCAGCAGTGGCAAGACAGGGTTGCTTCAGCCCCAGCATTTT	CASSGKTGLLQPQHF
-	TRBJ2-2	TRBD2	TRBV9	TGTGCCAGCAGCGTAAGCTCTTTAGCGGGAGGGCTTCTGCCCGGGGAGCTGTTTTTT	CASSVSSLAGGLLPGELFF
medium-sized	TRBJ1-5	-	TRBV12-3/TRBV12-4	TGTGCCAGCGCCCGGGGAGGCAATCAGCCCCAGCATTTT	CASARGGNQPQHF
-	TRBJ1-2	-	TRBV29-1	TGCAGCGTTGTCTTCTCCTACTATGGCTACACCTTC	CSVVFSYYGYTF
-	TRBJ2-1	-	TRBV5-6	TGTGCCAGCAGTTATGCGTTCGGGGGCATGGACAATGAGCAGTTCTTC	CASSYAFGGMDNEQFF
-	TRBJ1-6	-	TRBV12-3/TRBV12-4	TGTGCCAGCGGACCCTTGGCTTCACCCCTCCACTTT	CASGPLASPLHF
-	TRBJ1-2	TRBD1	TRBV7-9	TGTGCCAGCAGCTTAGTACAGGGGAAGGGCTACACCTTC	CASSLVQGKGYTF
-	TRBJ2-7	-	TRBV19	TGTGCCAGTAGTATAGGGACAGTCTACGAGCAGTACTTC	CASSIGTVYEQYF
-	TRBJ2-1	-	TRBV6-6	TGTGCCAGCACCACCTTGACGTACAATGAGCAGTTCTTC	CASTTLTYNEQFF
-	TRBJ1-1	-	TRBV11-2	TGTGCCAGCAGCCTCGCGACAGGCGCGGGGAACACTGAAGCTTTCTTT	CASSLATGAGNTEAFF
-	TRBJ2-2	-	TRBV7-2	TGTGCCAGCAGCTTAATCAGGAGCAGCACCGGGGAGCTGTTTTTT	CASSLIRSSTGELFF
-	TRBJ1-5	-	TRBV6-5	TGTGCCAGCAGTTACGGGGGACTCAATCAGCCCCAGCATTTT	CASSYGGLNQPQHF
-	TRBJ1-4	TRBD1	TRBV24-1	TGTGCCACCAGTGAATCGACAGGGGGTAAACTGTTTTTT	CATSESTGGKLFF
-	TRBJ1-2	TRBD1	TRBV5-1	TGCGCCAGCAGCTTGGGGGCTAAGGGACAGGGACCTAACTATGGCTACACCTTC	CASSLGAKGQGPNYGYTF
-	TRBJ2-5	-	TRBV30	TGTGCCTGGAGTGGACAAGAGACCCAGTACTTC	CAWSGQETQYF
-	TRBJ2-3	-	TRBV9	TGTGCCAGCAGCGTATTCCGGGCTTCTACTAGCACAGATACGCAGTATTTT	CASSVFRASTSTDTQYF
once	TRBJ1-5	-	TRBV2	TGTGCCAGCAGGGGCAGGTATAGCAATCAGCCCCAGCATTTT	CASRGRYSNQPQHF
few	TRBJ1-5	TRBD1	TRBV4-1	TGCGCCAGCAGCCAGGAGGGACAGGCTATGAATCAGCCCCAGCATTTT	CASSQEGQAMNQPQHF
-	TRBJ1-5	-	TRBV6-1	TGTGCCAGCAGTGAAGCGCTTCTAGGGGTCGTTCAGCCCCAGCATTTT	CASSEALLGVVQPQHF
-	TRBJ1-1	-	TRBV10-2	TGCGCCAGCAGCGGGGAGAACACTGAAGCTTTCTTT	CASSGENTEAFF
-	TRBJ2-5	-	TRBV2	TGTGCCAGCAGTCTTGATTCCCGAGAGACCCAGTACTTC	CASSLDSRETQYF